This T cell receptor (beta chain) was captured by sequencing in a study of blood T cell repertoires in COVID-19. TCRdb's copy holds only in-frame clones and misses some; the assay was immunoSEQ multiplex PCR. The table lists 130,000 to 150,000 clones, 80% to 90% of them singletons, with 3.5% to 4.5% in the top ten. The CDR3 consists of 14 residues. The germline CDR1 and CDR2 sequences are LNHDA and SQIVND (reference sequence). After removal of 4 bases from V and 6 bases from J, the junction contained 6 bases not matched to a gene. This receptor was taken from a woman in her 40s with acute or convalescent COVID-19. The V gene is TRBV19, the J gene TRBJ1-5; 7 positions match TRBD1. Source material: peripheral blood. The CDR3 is CASSSRQGGQPQHF. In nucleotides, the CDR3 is TGTGCCAGTAGTAGCCGACAGGGCGGTCAGCCCCAGCATTTT.